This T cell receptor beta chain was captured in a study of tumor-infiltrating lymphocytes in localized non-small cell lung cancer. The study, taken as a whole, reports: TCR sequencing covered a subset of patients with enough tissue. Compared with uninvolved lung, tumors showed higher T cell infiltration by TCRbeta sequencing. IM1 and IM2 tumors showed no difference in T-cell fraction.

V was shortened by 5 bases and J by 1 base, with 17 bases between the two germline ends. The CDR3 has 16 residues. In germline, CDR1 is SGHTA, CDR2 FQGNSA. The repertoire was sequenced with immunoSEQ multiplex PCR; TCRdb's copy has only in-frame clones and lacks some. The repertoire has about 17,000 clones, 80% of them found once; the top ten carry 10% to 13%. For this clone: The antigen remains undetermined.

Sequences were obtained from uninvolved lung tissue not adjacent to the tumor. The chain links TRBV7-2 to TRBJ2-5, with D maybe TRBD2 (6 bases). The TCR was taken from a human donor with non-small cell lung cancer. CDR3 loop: CASSPPGRGIQETQYF. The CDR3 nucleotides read TGTGCCAGCAGCCCCCCGGGGCGGGGCATCCAAGAGACCCAGTACTTC.